The rows below give T cell receptor beta chains drawn from one sample of a study of monozygotic twins with inflammatory bowel disease. Using the 5' RACE reads, TCRdb records one entry per CDR3 protein without DNA. The table lists 150,000 or so distinct CDR3 sequences. Input material: blood. The origin of the receptors is a human donor with ulcerative colitis or Crohn's disease, or a healthy co-twin of an affected twin (not recorded which). The CDR3 runs from the conserved cysteine through the conserved F or W.

j_call,v_call,cdr3_aa
TRBJ2-7,TRBV1,CTSSQSQTSGASQQYF
TRBJ2-4,TRBV7-8,CASSFSWGRAAKNIQYF
TRBJ2-4,TRBV28,CASTAPGVNIQYF
TRBJ2-2,TRBV5-1,CASSLEASGLLDTGELFF
TRBJ1-1,TRBV30,CAWSVNRVRDTEAFF
TRBJ2-1,TRBV7-9,CASSLRPSSYNEQFF
TRBJ2-3,TRBV5-1,CASSLNLGQRGDTQYF
TRBJ2-4,TRBV7-2,CASSPSPVGNIQYF
TRBJ1-1,TRBV7-2,CASSFSQSNTEAFF
TRBJ2-3,TRBV9,CASSRDSDTDTQYF
TRBJ1-1,TRBV6-1,CASSKPGGNTEAFF
TRBJ2-7,TRBV10-3,CAISDPGTSYEQYF
TRBJ1-1,TRBV11-2,CASSSKLGYTEAFF
TRBJ1-5,TRBV20-1,CSASRGNQPQHF
TRBJ1-4,TRBV20-1,CSAEADSDINEKLFF
TRBJ2-3,TRBV11-2,CASSLDPPPQTDTQYF
TRBJ2-7,TRBV15,CATSRDSSYEQYF
TRBJ2-5,TRBV7-2,CASSAGLAAQETQYF
TRBJ2-5,TRBV29-1,CSVGRDGAGGETQYF
TRBJ2-7,TRBV6-6,CASSFWTGRYF
TRBJ2-3,TRBV5-5,CASSLVRTQLTDTQYF
TRBJ1-4,TRBV7-2,CASSLEYRVGEKLFF
TRBJ1-3,TRBV12-3/TRBV12-4,CASSPDRSGNTIYF
TRBJ2-2,TRBV11-2,CASSRAVASGELFF
TRBJ1-4,TRBV5-1,CASNKEGPRRKLFF
TRBJ2-3,TRBV20-1,CSAGGGLSFGTQYF
TRBJ2-1,TRBV7-9,CASSFGLADYNEQFF
TRBJ2-3,TRBV29-1,CSVPPLAATDTQYF
TRBJ1-5,TRBV20-1,CSATSVDSNQPQHF
TRBJ2-1,TRBV12-3/TRBV12-4,CASSKFNVGAGADNEQFF
TRBJ2-2,TRBV7-9,CASSSLSSGFAGELFF
TRBJ2-3,TRBV7-2,CASSLAGGRARTDTQYF
TRBJ2-2,TRBV18,CASSLVGANTGELFF
TRBJ2-2,TRBV5-1,CASSLAGTGGITGELFF
TRBJ2-3,TRBV7-3,CASGLRLAGEDTQYF
TRBJ1-1,TRBV7-2,CASSLKWNTEAFF
TRBJ2-6,TRBV5-1,CASSSEGLGSGANVLTF
TRBJ2-1,TRBV27,CASSLRTAYNEQFF
TRBJ2-7,TRBV18,CASSPLGVYEQYF
TRBJ1-1,TRBV18,CASSPLQTNTEAFF
TRBJ1-4,TRBV12-3/TRBV12-4,CASSLRQGKEKLFF
TRBJ2-3,TRBV7-3,CASSFHLSGASTDTQYF
TRBJ2-1,TRBV7-2,CASSPVHEQFF
TRBJ2-5,TRBV10-3,CAISEGGGKETQYF
TRBJ2-1,TRBV12-3/TRBV12-4,CASSLEGGIRNEQFF
TRBJ2-5,TRBV5-1,CASSLGRPDRSQETQYF
TRBJ1-4,TRBV7-9,CASSEEGTGYEKLFF
TRBJ1-1,TRBV6-2/TRBV6-3,CASSYERNTEAFF
TRBJ2-3,TRBV28,CASSLPVDTQYF
TRBJ2-1,TRBV19,CASSNPGQRNEQFF
TRBJ2-5,TRBV18,CASSPPVGAPQETQYF
TRBJ1-3,TRBV29-1,CSAETGTVGNTIYF
TRBJ2-7,TRBV4-3,CASSQGHTGTTSGEQYF
TRBJ1-6,TRBV27,CASTHGTPPNSPLHF
TRBJ2-6,TRBV6-5,CASSYSWGGGGANVLTF
TRBJ2-4,TRBV7-2,CASSYLDRVDNIQYF
TRBJ2-3,TRBV4-3,CASSQDDGGGGASPGDTQYF
TRBJ1-5,TRBV12-3/TRBV12-4,CASRGGDRAAQPQHF
TRBJ1-1,TRBV13,CASSPDRMNTEAFF
TRBJ2-1,TRBV20-1,CSALRLGDNEQFF